Described below is a single T cell receptor (beta chain) sequence and its context. Its target is unknown. Sequencing ends 3 residues short of the CDR3 end; the germline J gene provides the rest. immunoSEQ multiplex PCR used an average of around 1,200 ng genomic DNA. Assay used: immunoSEQ multiplex PCR; TCRdb lists only in-frame clones, some missing. The table for this sample gives tens of thousands of clones. This sample was taken from a study of T cells in women clearing cervical HPV infection. Overall study context: Blood came at first lesion visit for cases, post-clearance for controls. For cases, blood was sampled a median about 140 days after lesion detection, interquartile range roughly 80 to 220 days. General study points: It is unknown whether associations predate infection; no effector/memory or HPV-specific sorting.

The CDR3 consists of 11 residues. V was clipped by 6 bases and J by 6 bases; unmatched bases: 5. Germline V CDR1 and CDR2: SQVTM, ANQGSEA. Material: blood buffy coat. V gene TRBV29-1 combines with J gene TRBJ2-7; 7 nucleotides align to TRBD1. The origin of this receptor is a woman aged 18 to 75 with a cervical HPV16 infection that either progressed to CIN3+ or cleared (not recorded which). CDR3 protein: CSVGTVLEQYF. The sequenced CDR3 bases are TGCAGCGTCGGGACAGTGCTCGAG.